This TCR beta chain was captured by sequencing in a study of blood T cell repertoires in COVID-19. Per the authors' pipeline: It was from reference gene primer amplification that nucleated cell counts were estimated. Measured with immunoSEQ multiplex PCR; TCRdb has only the in-frame clones, and not every one. Clonal size and the V and J genes are those of that table, whereas D and trimming came from the DNA. Here the sample spans 180,000 or so clones, more than 70% being singletons. The source is a woman aged 55 to 70 with acute or convalescent COVID-19. The sequenced material came from peripheral blood.

The chain's CDR3 is CASRLSVEPQHF. The CDR3, as DNA: TGTGCCAGCAGGCTTAGCGTTGAGCCCCAGCATTTT. V and J are TRBV12-3 or TRBV12-4 and TRBJ1-5; D not resolved. The CDR3 extends over 12 amino acids. V dropped 6 bases and J dropped 8 bases, with 11 bases sitting between them.